One and the same sample provided the 18 T cell receptor beta chains below, sequenced in a study of cytomegalovirus exposure and HLA in healthy donors. The PCR was carried out with 60 Vbeta primers and 13 Jbeta primers. Assay: immunoSEQ multiplex PCR; the TCRdb copy retains only in-frame clones and omits some. The repertoire consists of 150,000 or so clones, with 73% occurring once and the leading ten covering 1.5% to 2%. Material for sequencing was PBMCs. These receptors were taken from a woman aged 18-29 years in good health and CMV-seronegative.

The chain is built from TRBV10-3 and TRBJ1-1; maybe TRBD1 (5 bases). This CDR3 has 14 residues. The germline V gene encodes CDR1 ENHRY and CDR2 SYGVKD. Deletions cut 0 bases from V and 4 bases from J, with 9 bases between. The CDR3 loop is CAISESGGGTEAFF. The CDR3 bases are TGTGCCATCAGTGAGTCGGGGGGGGGCACTGAAGCTTTCTTT.

The gene calls are TRBV29-1 and TRBJ2-1, with D maybe TRBD2 (6 bases). V was trimmed by 1 base and J by 6 bases, leaving 10 bases between them. This CDR3 comprises 13 residues. Per germline, CDR1 SQVTM and CDR2 ANQGSEA. In DNA form, the CDR3 reads TGCAGCGTTGAAGCGGGAGCCCCCAATGAGCAGTTCTTC. Amino acids: CSVEAGAPNEQFF.

This clone appeared many times. The chain carries TRBV11-3 and TRBJ2-2; TRBD1 matches at 7 bases. In germline, CDR1 is SGHNT, CDR2 YENEEA. The V segment lost 1 base and the J segment 3 bases; nucleotides outside the gene matches: 11. The CDR3 extends over 18 amino acids. CDR3 amino acids: CASSLAVPQGLDTGELFF. CDR3 sequence (DNA): TGTGCCAGCAGCTTAGCCGTACCACAGGGGCTCGACACCGGGGAGCTGTTTTTT.

The V and J genes are TRBV18 and TRBJ2-2; TRBD2 agrees at 7 bases. The CDR3 loop spans 16 amino acids. V was pared by 3 bases and J by 5 bases, with 9 bases of the junction left unmatched. Germline CDR1 and CDR2: KGHSH and LQKENI. CDR3 sequence: CASSPRTGGETGELFF. In DNA form, the CDR3 reads TGTGCCAGCTCACCTCGGACGGGAGGAGAGACCGGGGAGCTGTTTTTT.

This clone has more than one count but fewer than ten. This rearrangement joins TRBV13 to TRBJ1-3; the D gene is possibly TRBD1 (5 bases). V was clipped by 4 bases and J by 2 bases, with 18 bases between them. The CDR3 spans 17 residues. Germline lookup yields CDR1 PRHDT and CDR2 FYEKMQ (reference sequence). The CDR3 nucleotides read TGTGCCAGCAGCTCAGTGAGGTTGGGGCTAGCTGGAAACACCATATATTTT. Its translation is CASSSVRLGLAGNTIYF.

This clone turned up a few times. The rearrangement joins TRBV4-3 to TRBJ2-3, with 8 bases identical to TRBD2. Germline V CDR1 and CDR2: LGHNA, YSLEER. CDR3 size: 16 residues. V gave up 1 base and J gave up 6 bases; unmatched junction bases: 9. CDR3 sequence reads: CASSQGAGGASDTQYF. CDR3 DNA sequence: TGCGCCAGCAGCCAAGGTGCCGGGGGGGCCTCGGATACGCAGTATTTT.

The chain is built from TRBV2 and TRBJ1-2, with a tentative D call TRBD1 (6 bases). This CDR3 is built from 13 residues. V was shortened by 10 bases and J by 4 bases, with 16 bases between the two germline ends. CDR1 is SNHLY and CDR2 is FYNNEI in the germline V gene. CDR3 loop: CAILLRGSYGYTF. As DNA, the CDR3 is TGTGCCATTTTACTCAGGGGCTCCTATGGCTACACCTTC.

The chain has TRBV9 and TRBJ2-3; D might be TRBD2 (6 bases). The CDR3 runs to 14 residues. Germline V gene sequence: CDR1 SGDLS, CDR2 YYNGEE. The ends were cut back, 1 base at V and 3 bases at J, with 9 bases in the middle. The CDR3 DNA sequence: TGTGCCAGCAGCGTATGGGGGGTAACAGATACGCAGTATTTT. Protein product: CASSVWGVTDTQYF.

The CDR3 is CASSVSGGAYNEQFF. CDR3 nucleotides: TGTGCCAGCAGTGTGAGCGGGGGGGCCTACAATGAGCAGTTCTTC. The genes are TRBV6-5 and TRBJ2-1; 10 bases match TRBD2. V lost 5 bases and J lost 2; bases outside the gene matches: 3. Germline lookup yields CDR1 MNHEY and CDR2 SVGAGI. The CDR3 has 15 residues.

The V and J genes are TRBV7-7 and TRBJ2-3, with D hard to call. V lost 1 base and J 6 bases, leaving 8 bases between the germline ends. The CDR3 extends over 13 amino acids. CDR1 and CDR2 (germline): SSHAT, FNYEAQ (reference sequence). The chain's CDR3 is CASSLDRSDTQYF. DNA for the CDR3: TGTGCCAGCAGCTTAGACCGGAGCGATACGCAGTATTTT.

V is TRBV29-1 and J is TRBJ2-3, with D perhaps matching TRBD1 (6 bases). The V end lost 1 base, the J end lost 0 bases, and 11 bases lay between the germline ends. Germline assignment: CDR1 SQVTM and CDR2 ANQGSEA. The CDR3 extends over 15 amino acids. This chain's CDR3 is CSVEGRGTSTDTQYF. The CDR3 nucleotides read TGCAGCGTTGAAGGCAGGGGTACTAGCACAGATACGCAGTATTTT.

The V gene is TRBV11-1, the J gene TRBJ2-7; TRBD1 matches 8 bases. The length of the CDR3 is 13 residues. The germline V gene encodes CDR1 SGHAT and CDR2 FQDESV (reference sequence). V dropped 4 bases and J dropped 6; count of bases not matched to a gene: 5. The CDR3 loop reads CASSSDREGEQYF. CDR3 DNA: TGTGCCAGCAGCTCGGACAGGGAAGGCGAGCAGTACTTC.

The chain combines TRBV6-1 with TRBJ2-1; D might be TRBD2 (5 bases). The V gene lost 7 bases and the J gene lost 7 bases, with 20 bases spanning the gap. This CDR3 is built from 15 residues. Germline lookup yields CDR1 MNHNS and CDR2 SASEGT. Here the CDR3 DNA reads TGTGCCAGCAAGCCTCCCCTACTAGTGCAAAATGAGCAGTTCTTC. Protein sequence: CASKPPLLVQNEQFF.

The chain recombines TRBV12-5 with TRBJ2-3; D is unclear. The germline V and J ends were trimmed by 5 bases and 0 bases, with 6 bases remaining between them. CDR3 length: 13 residues. CDR1 and CDR2 (germline): LGHNT, FRNRAP. The CDR3 loop reads CASGVSSTDTQYF. The CDR3 DNA reads as TGTGCTAGTGGTGTCAGTAGCACAGATACGCAGTATTTT.

The chain carries TRBV6-5 and TRBJ2-5; D possibly corresponds to TRBD2 (5 bases). The CDR3 runs 13 residues. Trimming removed 2 bases at V and 5 bases at J, with 9 bases between. The germline gives CDR1 MNHEY, CDR2 SVGAGI. CDR3 sequence (DNA): TGTGCCAGCAGTTACGTACCGGGGGAGACCCAGTACTTC. Amino acids: CASSYVPGETQYF.

The chain combines TRBV18 with TRBJ2-5; 11 positions match TRBD2. The junction had 13 bases not matched to a gene; V was cut back by 2 bases and J by 2 bases. This CDR3 has 19 residues. Per the germline V gene, CDR1 is KGHSH and CDR2 is LQKENI. The CDR3 protein is CASSPFDLAGGELQETQYF. The DNA for the CDR3 is TGTGCCAGCTCACCATTCGATCTAGCGGGGGGAGAGTTACAAGAGACCCAGTACTTC.

The chain employs TRBV15 and TRBJ2-7; 7 bases are shared with TRBD1. This CDR3 is built from 14 residues. Germline V gene sequence: CDR1 LNHNV, CDR2 YYDKDF (reference sequence). Germline trimming cut 1 base from V and 1 base from J; bases unmatched to any gene: 1. CDR3 sequence (DNA): TGTGCCACCAGCAGAGCCAGGGGGTCCTACGAGCAGTACTTC. This translates into CATSRARGSYEQYF.

The CDR3 DNA reads as TGCAGCGTTCCTACTAGCGGGAGCTACAATGAGCAGTTCTTC. Translated, it gives CSVPTSGSYNEQFF. The chain carries TRBV29-1 and TRBJ2-1, with TRBD2 matching 11 bases. The CDR3 loop spans 14 amino acids. V was pared by 5 bases and J by 3 bases, with 3 bases of the junction left unmatched. Per germline, CDR1 SQVTM and CDR2 ANQGSEA.